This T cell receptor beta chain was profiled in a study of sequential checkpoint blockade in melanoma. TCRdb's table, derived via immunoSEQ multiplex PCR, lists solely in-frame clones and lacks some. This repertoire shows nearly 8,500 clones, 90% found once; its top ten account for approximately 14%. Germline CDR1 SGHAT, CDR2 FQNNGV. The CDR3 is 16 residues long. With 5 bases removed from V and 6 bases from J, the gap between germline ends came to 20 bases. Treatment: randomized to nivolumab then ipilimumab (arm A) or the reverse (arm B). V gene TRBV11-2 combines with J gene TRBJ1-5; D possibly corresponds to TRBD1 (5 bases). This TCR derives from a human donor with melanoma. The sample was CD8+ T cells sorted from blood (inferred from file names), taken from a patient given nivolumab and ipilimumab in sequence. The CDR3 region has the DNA TGTGCCAGCAGCCCGGCGGGATGGGGGACCGGTCAGCCCCAGCATTTT. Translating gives CASSPAGWGTGQPQHF.